This T cell receptor (beta chain) was found in a study of shared clonotypes between healthy human individuals. On this clone: Its antigen is unknown.

Study-level points and caveats: Estimated clonotype richness was generally higher in naive than memory subsets. With several donors compared, approximately 5.5% of naive CD4 clonotypes were shared. The generation probabilities recorded for non-shared clonotypes fell below those of clonotypes shared by all four donors.

The CDR3 covers 17 residues. Looked up from germline, CDR1 is LGHNA and CDR2 is YNFKEQ. V was pared by 4 bases and J by 5 bases, with 23 bases between. This table comes from immunoSEQ multiplex PCR, and its TCRdb copy is limited to in-frame clones, with some not included. The profile shows about 2.4 million clones, roughly 93% of them singletons. The sequenced material came from naive CD4+ T cells from PBMCs. Subset: CD45RA+ positively selected. The rearrangement joins TRBV4-2 to TRBJ2-5; D is unclear. This clonotype was sampled from a man aged 18 to 29 in good health. Some clones in this sample may be carry-over from other donors' samples. This CDR3 is CASSPQASLLGWETQYF. DNA of the CDR3: TGTGCCAGCAGCCCCCAAGCGTCTCTCCTGGGCTGGGAGACCCAGTACTTC.